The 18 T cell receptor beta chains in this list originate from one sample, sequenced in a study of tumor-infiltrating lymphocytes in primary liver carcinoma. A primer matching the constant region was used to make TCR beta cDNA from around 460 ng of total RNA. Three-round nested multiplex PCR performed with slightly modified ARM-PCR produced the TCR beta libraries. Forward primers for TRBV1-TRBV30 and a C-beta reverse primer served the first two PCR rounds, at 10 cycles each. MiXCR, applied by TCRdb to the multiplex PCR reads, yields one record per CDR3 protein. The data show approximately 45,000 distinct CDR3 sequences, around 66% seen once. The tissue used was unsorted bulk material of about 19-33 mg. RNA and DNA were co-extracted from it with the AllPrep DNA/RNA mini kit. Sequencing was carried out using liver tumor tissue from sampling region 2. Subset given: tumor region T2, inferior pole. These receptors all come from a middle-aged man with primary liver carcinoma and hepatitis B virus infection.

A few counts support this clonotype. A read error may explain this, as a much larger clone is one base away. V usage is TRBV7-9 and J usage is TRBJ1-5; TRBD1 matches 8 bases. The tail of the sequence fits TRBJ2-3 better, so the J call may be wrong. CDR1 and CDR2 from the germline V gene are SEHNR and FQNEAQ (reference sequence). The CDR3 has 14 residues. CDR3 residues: CASSLAGGDQPQYF. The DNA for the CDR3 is TGTGCCAGCAGTTTAGCAGGGGGCGATCAGCCCCAGTATTTT.

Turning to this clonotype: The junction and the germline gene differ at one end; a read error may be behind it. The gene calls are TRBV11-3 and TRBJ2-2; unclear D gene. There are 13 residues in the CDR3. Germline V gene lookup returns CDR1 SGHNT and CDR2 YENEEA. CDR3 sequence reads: CASSLNFTGELFF. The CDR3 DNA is TGTGCCAGCAGTTTAAACTTCACCGGAGAGCTGTTTTTC.

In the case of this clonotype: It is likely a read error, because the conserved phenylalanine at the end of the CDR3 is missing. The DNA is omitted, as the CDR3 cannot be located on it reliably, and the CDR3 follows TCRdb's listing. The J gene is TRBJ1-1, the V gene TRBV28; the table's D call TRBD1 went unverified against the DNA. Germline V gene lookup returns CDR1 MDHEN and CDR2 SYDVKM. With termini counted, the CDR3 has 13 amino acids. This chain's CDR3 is CAGIDRENTEALL.

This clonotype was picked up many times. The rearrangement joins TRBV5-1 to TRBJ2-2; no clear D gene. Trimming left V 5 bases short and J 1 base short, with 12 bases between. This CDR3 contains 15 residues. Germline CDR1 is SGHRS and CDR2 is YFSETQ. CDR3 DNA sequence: TGCGCCAGCAGAACCCGGACGGGGAACACCGGGGAGCTGTTTTTT. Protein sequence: CASRTRTGNTGELFF.

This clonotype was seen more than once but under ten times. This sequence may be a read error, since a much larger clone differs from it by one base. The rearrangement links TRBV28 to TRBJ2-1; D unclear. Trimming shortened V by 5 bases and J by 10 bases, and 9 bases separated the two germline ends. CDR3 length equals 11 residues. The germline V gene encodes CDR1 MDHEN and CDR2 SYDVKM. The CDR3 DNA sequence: TGTGCCAGCAGTCCTGGCAGGGAGCAGTTCTTC. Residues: CASSPGREQFF.

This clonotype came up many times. Written as DNA, the CDR3 is TGCGCCAGCAGCTTTAGCAGGCAAGAGACCCAGTACTTC. It encodes CASSFSRQETQYF. The chain has TRBV5-1 and TRBJ2-5, with no clear D. The CDR3 has 13 amino acids. Germline V gene sequence: CDR1 SGHRS, CDR2 YFSETQ. Trimming left V 2 bases short and J 2 bases short, with 7 bases between.

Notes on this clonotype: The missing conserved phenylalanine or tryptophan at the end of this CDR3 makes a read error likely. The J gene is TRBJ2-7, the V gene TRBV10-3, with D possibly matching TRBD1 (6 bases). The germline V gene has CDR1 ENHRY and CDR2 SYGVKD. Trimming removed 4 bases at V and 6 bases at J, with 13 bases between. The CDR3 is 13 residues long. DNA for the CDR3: TGTGCCATCAGTGGGCAGGGGAAGCGCGAGCAGTACATC. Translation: CAISGQGKREQYI.

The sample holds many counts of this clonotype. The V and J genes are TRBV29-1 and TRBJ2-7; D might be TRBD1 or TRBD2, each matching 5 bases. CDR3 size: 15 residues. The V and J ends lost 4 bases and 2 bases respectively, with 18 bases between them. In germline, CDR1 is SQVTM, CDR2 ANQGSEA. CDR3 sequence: CSVASGWGMPYEQYF. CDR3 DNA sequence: TGCAGCGTTGCGAGTGGATGGGGGATGCCCTACGAGCAGTACTTC.

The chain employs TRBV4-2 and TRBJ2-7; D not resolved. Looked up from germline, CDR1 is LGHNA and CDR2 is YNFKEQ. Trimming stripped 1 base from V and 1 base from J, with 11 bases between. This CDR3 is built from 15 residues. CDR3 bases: TGTGCCAGCAGCCAAGCATTGCGCGAATCCTACGAGCAGTACTTC. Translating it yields CASSQALRESYEQYF.

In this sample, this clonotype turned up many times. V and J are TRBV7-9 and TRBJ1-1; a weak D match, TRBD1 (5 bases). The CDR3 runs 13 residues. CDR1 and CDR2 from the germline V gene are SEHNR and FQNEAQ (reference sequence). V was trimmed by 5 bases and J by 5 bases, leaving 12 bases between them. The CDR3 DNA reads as TGTGCCAGCAGCGGGGGGGTTGAGACTGAAGCTTTCTTT. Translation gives CASSGGVETEAFF.

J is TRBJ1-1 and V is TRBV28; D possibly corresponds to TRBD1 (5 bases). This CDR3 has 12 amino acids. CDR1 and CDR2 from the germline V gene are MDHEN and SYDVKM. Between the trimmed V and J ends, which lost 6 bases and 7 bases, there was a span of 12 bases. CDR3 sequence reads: CASRITGGEAFF. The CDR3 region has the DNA TGTGCCAGCAGGATCACGGGGGGTGAAGCTTTCTTT.

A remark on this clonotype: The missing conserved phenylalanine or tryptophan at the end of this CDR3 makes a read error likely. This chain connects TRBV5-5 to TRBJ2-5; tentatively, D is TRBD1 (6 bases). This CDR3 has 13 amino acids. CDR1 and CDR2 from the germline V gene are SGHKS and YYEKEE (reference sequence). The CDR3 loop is CASSRGQQETQYS. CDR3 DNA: TGTGCCAGCAGCAGAGGACAGCAAGAGACTCAGTACTCC.

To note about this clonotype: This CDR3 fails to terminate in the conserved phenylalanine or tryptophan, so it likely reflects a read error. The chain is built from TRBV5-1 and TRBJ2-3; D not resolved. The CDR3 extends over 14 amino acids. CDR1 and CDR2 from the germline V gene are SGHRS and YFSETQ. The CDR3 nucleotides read TGCGCCAGCAGCTTCGGCCATAACACAGATGCGCAGTATTAT. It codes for CASSFGHNTDAQYY.

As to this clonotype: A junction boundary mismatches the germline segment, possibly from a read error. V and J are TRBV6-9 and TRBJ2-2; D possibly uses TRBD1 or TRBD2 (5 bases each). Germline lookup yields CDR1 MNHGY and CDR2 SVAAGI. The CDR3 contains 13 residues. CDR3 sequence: CVSARVDTGERSF. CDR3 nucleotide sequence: TGTGTCAGCGCCAGGGTGGACACCGGGGAGCGGTCTTTT.

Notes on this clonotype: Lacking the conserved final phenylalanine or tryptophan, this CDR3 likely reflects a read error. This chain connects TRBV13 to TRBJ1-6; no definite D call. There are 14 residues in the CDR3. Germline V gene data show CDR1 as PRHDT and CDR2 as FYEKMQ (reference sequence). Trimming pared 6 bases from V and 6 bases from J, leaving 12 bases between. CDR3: CASSLSRGNSPLHS. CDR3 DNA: TGTGCCAGCAGTTTGAGTCGGGGTAATTCACCCCTCCACTCT.

CDR3: CASSLVACLSYNEQFF. In DNA form, the CDR3 reads TGCGCCAGCAGCTTGGTCGCCTGCCTCTCCTACAATGAGCAGTTCTTC. The chain is built from TRBV5-1 and TRBJ2-1; no reliable D call. The CDR3 totals 16 residues. Trimming cost V 0 bases and J 0 bases, with 10 bases left between them. The germline CDR1 and CDR2 sequences are SGHRS and YFSETQ.

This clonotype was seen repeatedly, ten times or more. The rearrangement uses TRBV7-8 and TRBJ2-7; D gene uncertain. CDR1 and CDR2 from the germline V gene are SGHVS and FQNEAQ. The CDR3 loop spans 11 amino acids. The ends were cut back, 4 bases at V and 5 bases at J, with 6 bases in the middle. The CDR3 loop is CASSSTNEQYF. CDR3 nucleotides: TGTGCCAGCAGCTCAACTAACGAGCAGTACTTC.

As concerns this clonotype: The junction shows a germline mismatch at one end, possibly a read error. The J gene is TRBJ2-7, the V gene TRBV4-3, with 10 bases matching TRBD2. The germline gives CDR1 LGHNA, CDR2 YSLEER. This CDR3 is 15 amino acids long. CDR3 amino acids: CANSQDRTSGYEQYF. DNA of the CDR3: TGCGCCAACAGCCAAGATCGGACTAGCGGCTACGAGCAGTACTTC.